This T cell receptor (beta chain) derives from a study of cytomegalovirus exposure and HLA in healthy donors. Trimming cost V 1 base and J 7 bases, with 9 bases left between them. Germline V lookup: CDR1 SGHDT, CDR2 YYEEEE. This CDR3 has 12 residues. Profiled with immunoSEQ multiplex PCR; TCRdb holds only in-frame clones, not every one. The table lists under 300,000 clones, 90% of them singletons, with 0.35% to 0.4% in the top ten. Findings and caveats of the study: The tendency of first-cohort TCR clusters to co-occur in the approximately 110 validation repertoires was the finding of a later analysis. Overall, approximately 150 TCR beta chains were annotated as cytomegalovirus-associated.

For this clone: The antigen is not known.

This chain links TRBV5-6 with TRBJ2-7, with D perhaps TRBD1 (6 bases). The sample was PBMCs. The sequence was collected from a woman aged 18-29 years in good health and CMV-seronegative. The chain's CDR3 is CASSLSGVEQYV. Written as DNA, the CDR3 is TGTGCCAGCAGCTTGTCAGGGGTTGAGCAGTACGTC.